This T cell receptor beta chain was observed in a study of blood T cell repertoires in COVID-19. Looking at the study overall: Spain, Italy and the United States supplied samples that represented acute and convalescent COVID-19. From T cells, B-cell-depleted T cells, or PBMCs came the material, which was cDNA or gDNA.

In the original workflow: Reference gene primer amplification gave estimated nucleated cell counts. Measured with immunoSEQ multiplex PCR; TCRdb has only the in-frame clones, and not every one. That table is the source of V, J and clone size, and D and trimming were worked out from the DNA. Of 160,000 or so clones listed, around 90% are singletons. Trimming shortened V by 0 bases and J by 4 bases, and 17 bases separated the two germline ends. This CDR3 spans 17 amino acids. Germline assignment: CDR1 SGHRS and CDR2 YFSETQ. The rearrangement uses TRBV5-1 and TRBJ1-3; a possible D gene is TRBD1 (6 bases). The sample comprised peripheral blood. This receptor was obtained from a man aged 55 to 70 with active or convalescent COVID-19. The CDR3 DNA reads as TGCGCCAGCAGCTTGGCCGCCTCGGGACAACTCGGAAACACCATATATTTT. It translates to CASSLAASGQLGNTIYF.